The rows below give T cell receptor beta chains drawn from one sample of a study of T cell responses to AZD1222 COVID-19 vaccine. The method was immunoSEQ multiplex PCR; TCRdb's version includes in-frame clones alone and lacks a portion of them. The sample lists about 220,000 clones, 85% to 95% occurring once. This specimen was peripheral blood, taken on day 0 of MenACWY control vaccination. The receptors stem from an adult in good health. Each CDR3 is given with its conserved first and last residue. A D gene is named only where the DNA matches it firmly.

V gene: TRBV7-2; J gene: TRBJ1-2; D gene: -; CDR3 protein: CASSFPGTGGYTF
V gene: TRBV12-3/TRBV12-4; J gene: TRBJ1-1; D gene: -; CDR3 protein: CASSPDANTEAFF
V gene: TRBV18; J gene: TRBJ1-1; D gene: -; CDR3 protein: CASSPPVATEAFF
V gene: TRBV27; J gene: TRBJ1-4; D gene: TRBD1; CDR3 protein: CASSLSGTEGDEKLFF
V gene: TRBV18; J gene: TRBJ1-5; D gene: -; CDR3 protein: CASSARTDYSNQPQHF
V gene: TRBV3-1/TRBV3-2; J gene: TRBJ1-3; D gene: TRBD1; CDR3 protein: CASSQADVRTGVSGNTIYF
V gene: TRBV28; J gene: TRBJ1-1; D gene: -; CDR3 protein: CASSLVGNTEAFF
V gene: TRBV5-4; J gene: TRBJ2-1; D gene: TRBD1; CDR3 protein: CASSARGRNEQFF
V gene: TRBV6-5; J gene: TRBJ1-1; D gene: TRBD1; CDR3 protein: CAIRQGITEAFF
V gene: TRBV27; J gene: TRBJ2-1; D gene: -; CDR3 protein: CASSFSGGGYNEQFF
V gene: TRBV28; J gene: TRBJ1-3; D gene: TRBD1; CDR3 protein: CASLRGPGNTIYF
V gene: TRBV27; J gene: TRBJ1-3; D gene: TRBD1; CDR3 protein: CASSLYQGDTIYF
V gene: TRBV5-5; J gene: TRBJ2-7; D gene: -; CDR3 protein: CASHSDYYEQYF
V gene: TRBV19; J gene: TRBJ2-3; D gene: -; CDR3 protein: CASSPDWDTDTQYF
V gene: TRBV6-1; J gene: TRBJ1-1; D gene: TRBD1; CDR3 protein: CASSEWWAGGPAFF